Following are 7 T cell receptor beta chains from one sample sequenced in a study of cytomegalovirus exposure and HLA in healthy donors. Primers for the PCR totalled 60 Vbeta and 13 Jbeta. Assay used: immunoSEQ multiplex PCR; TCRdb lists only in-frame clones, some missing. The table includes about 190,000 clones, over 70% detected once. The specimen sequenced was PBMCs. The receptors were gathered from a woman aged 18-30 years in good health and CMV-seronegative.

V and J are TRBV11-2 and TRBJ2-5; 11 bases map to TRBD2. With 1 base clipped from V and 5 bases from J, the junction kept 3 bases outside the gene matches. CDR3 length equals 15 residues. Germline lookup yields CDR1 SGHAT and CDR2 FQNNGV. This chain's CDR3 is CASSLVAGGMETQYF. The CDR3 DNA reads as TGTGCCAGCAGCTTAGTAGCGGGAGGGATGGAGACCCAGTACTTC.

This chain connects TRBV7-6 to TRBJ2-6; 11 nucleotides line up with TRBD1. The CDR3 is 17 residues long. Losses at the gene ends were 3 bases for V and 2 bases for J; bases not matched to a gene: 3. From germline, CDR1 is SGHVS and CDR2 FNYEAQ. The CDR3 DNA follows: TGTGCCAGCAGCTTCGGACAGGGGGCCGCTGGGGCCAACGTCCTGACTTTC. Its protein is CASSFGQGAAGANVLTF.

The rearrangement joins TRBV7-9 to TRBJ1-6; TRBD1 is a possible D gene (5 bases). Germline V gives CDR1 SEHNR, CDR2 FQNEAQ (reference sequence). Trimming took off 3 bases at V and 7 bases at J, with 19 bases between the two ends. The CDR3 has 17 residues. This chain's CDR3 is CASSFYLPGSWNSPLHF. The CDR3 DNA reads as TGTGCCAGCAGCTTTTACCTCCCAGGGTCCTGGAATTCACCCCTCCACTTT.

The chain has TRBV6-1 and TRBJ2-7, with 7 bases aligning to TRBD1. The CDR3 is 16 amino acids. V lost 4 bases and J lost 2; bases outside the gene matches: 11. Germline assignment: CDR1 MNHNS and CDR2 SASEGT. As DNA, the CDR3 is TGTGCCAGCAGTGGAGAGAGGGGGACAGTGACCTACGAGCAGTACTTC. Its translation is CASSGERGTVTYEQYF.

This clone was detected only a few times. The chain recombines TRBV7-8 with TRBJ2-7; tentative D call: TRBD1 (6 bases). The V end was cut by 5 bases, the J end by 4 bases, with 21 bases between. Germline lookup yields CDR1 SGHVS and CDR2 FQNEAQ. The CDR3 has 16 residues. Here the CDR3 reads CASSHRVDDPLYEQYF. DNA of the CDR3: TGTGCCAGCAGCCACAGGGTCGACGACCCCCTTTACGAGCAGTACTTC.

The chain recombines TRBV7-9 with TRBJ1-5; a possible D gene is TRBD1 (6 bases). V was shortened by 4 bases and J by 6 bases, with 13 bases between the two germline ends. Germline loops: CDR1 SEHNR, CDR2 FQNEAQ (reference sequence). This CDR3 comprises 14 residues. The CDR3 nucleotides read TGTGCCAGCAGCTCACAGGGAGGGAGTCAGCCCCAGCATTTT. It specifies CASSSQGGSQPQHF.

The chain employs TRBV29-1 and TRBJ2-1; TRBD1 matches at 7 bases. CDR1 and CDR2 from the germline V gene are SQVTM and ANQGSEA. There are 12 residues in the CDR3. With V trimmed by 7 bases and J by 4 bases, 4 bases remained unmatched. The CDR3 region is CSEQTGYNEQFF. CDR3 nucleotides: TGCAGCGAGCAGACAGGGTACAATGAGCAGTTCTTC.